This T cell receptor beta chain stems from a study of cytotoxic CD8 clonotypes in ibrutinib-treated CLL. Study as a whole: By median roughly 74 months, around twelve had progressed and about 15 stayed remitted; responses had been 2 complete and 24 partial.

Libraries were prepared by immunoSEQ multiplex PCR; TCRdb keeps only in-frame clonotypes and omits some of them. The data contain about 300,000 clones, about 61% of them singletons. This clone occurred a few times. The CDR3 runs to 14 residues. The ends lost 0 bases at V and 5 bases at J; junction bases unmatched: 4. Germline V gene data show CDR1 as SGHRS and CDR2 as YFSETQ. The sample here was PBMCs, taken after 36 months of ibrutinib treatment. The chain links TRBV5-1 to TRBJ1-2, with 7 bases fitting TRBD1. This clonotype was sampled from a human donor with chronic lymphocytic leukemia. CDR3 loop: CASSLGQGRYGYTF. CDR3 nucleotides: TGCGCCAGCAGCTTGGGACAGGGTCGGTATGGCTACACCTTC. The complete variable domain, with remaining parts taken from reference TRBV5-1 and TRBJ1-2, reads KAGVTQTPRYLIKTRGQQVTLSCSPISGHRSVSWYQQTPGQGLQFLFEYFSETQRNKGNFPGRFSGRQFSNSRSEMNVSTLELGDSALYLCASSLGQGRYGYTFGSGTRLTVV.